The present T cell receptor beta chain was sequenced within a study of blood T cell repertoires in COVID-19. Clones were read by immunoSEQ multiplex PCR, and TCRdb kept only the in-frame ones, dropping some. The sample gives roughly 70,000 clones, about four fifths of which show up once; almost 10% is in the top ten. Germline V gives CDR1 LNHDA, CDR2 SQIVND (reference sequence). The CDR3 extends over 15 amino acids. J gave up 5 bases and V 3 bases, and 5 bases lay outside the gene matches. Sequencing used peripheral blood. This chain connects TRBV19 to TRBJ2-2; TRBD1 aligns across 8 bases. This TCR derives from a human donor in a cohort sampled during active COVID-19. The CDR3 loop reads CASSIRQGRTGELFF. CDR3 bases: TGTGCCAGTAGTATTCGACAGGGGAGAACCGGGGAGCTGTTTTTT.